The entry that follows covers one T cell receptor (beta chain) sequence. This record comes from a study of control samples from healthy donors and cancer patients. The repertoire was sequenced with immunoSEQ multiplex PCR; TCRdb's copy has only in-frame clones and lacks some. The sample yields more than 95,000 clones, almost 95% seen once. Germline lookup yields CDR1 MNHEY and CDR2 SMNVEV (reference sequence). V was pared by 6 bases and J by 7 bases, with 13 bases between. This CDR3 comprises 13 residues. The sample comprised PBMCs. This TCR was sampled from an elderly man with head and neck cancer. V gene TRBV27 combines with J gene TRBJ2-1; possibly TRBD2 for D (5 bases). The CDR3 sequence: CASSTREGNEQFF. Here the CDR3 DNA reads TGTGCCAGCAGCACCCGAGAGGGAAATGAGCAGTTCTTC.